A selection of T cell receptor beta chains follows, all from one sample in a study of T cell responses to AZD1222 COVID-19 vaccine. The assay was immunoSEQ multiplex PCR, and TCRdb's table has in-frame clones only and misses some. The data show fewer than 130,000 clones, 92% seen once. The sample here was peripheral blood, taken 28 days after the second AZD1222 dose. The receptors originated from an adult who received the AZD1222 COVID-19 vaccine. The CDR3 runs from the conserved cysteine through the conserved F or W. A D gene is named only where the DNA matches it firmly. Expanded clones get a size class; other rows say once, few or many, or leave the size out.

clone_size j_call d_call v_call cdr3_aa cdr3_nt
NA TRBJ1-4 TRBD1 TRBV28 CASSLHGTGTNEKLFF TGTGCCAGCAGTCTCCACGGGACAGGGACTAATGAAAAACTGTTTTTT
NA TRBJ2-3 TRBD1 TRBV6-6 CASRLFGRGRSDTQYF TGTGCCAGCAGGCTGTTCGGCAGGGGGCGATCGGATACGCAGTATTTT
NA TRBJ1-1 NA TRBV7-6 CASSLAGGGGSTEAFF TGTGCCAGCAGCTTAGCCGGGGGGGGAGGGAGCACTGAAGCTTTCTTT
NA TRBJ2-7 NA TRBV7-6 CASSLTGGRQGSYEQYF TGTGCCAGCAGCTTAACGGGGGGACGACAGGGATCCTACGAGCAGTACTTC
NA TRBJ2-1 TRBD1 TRBV18 CASSPPSGQGNEQFF TGTGCCAGCTCACCCCCCTCGGGACAGGGGAATGAGCAGTTCTTC
NA TRBJ2-7 NA TRBV7-3 CASSLSRGNKQYF TGTGCCAGCAGCTTAAGTCGGGGAAATAAGCAGTACTTC
NA TRBJ1-5 TRBD1 TRBV18 CASSLNTQGGNQPQHF TGTGCCAGCTCACTTAACACACAGGGGGGCAATCAGCCCCAGCATTTT
NA TRBJ2-5 NA TRBV6-5 CASSQQGRETQYF TGTGCCAGCAGCCAACAGGGGAGGGAGACCCAGTACTTC
NA TRBJ2-7 TRBD1 TRBV5-1 CASSLGEGATYEQYF TGCGCCAGCAGCTTGGGTGAGGGGGCGACCTACGAGCAGTACTTC
NA TRBJ2-3 TRBD1 TRBV7-3 CASSLIPGQDTDTQYF TGTGCCAGCAGCTTAATACCAGGACAGGACACAGATACGCAGTATTTT
NA TRBJ2-1 NA TRBV7-8 CASSPTSRLAGEQFF TGTGCCAGCAGCCCCACTTCCAGGCTAGCAGGTGAGCAGTTCTTC
NA TRBJ2-6 NA TRBV4-1 CASSQLGGTFGANVLTF TGCGCCAGCAGCCAACTAGGGGGGACATTCGGGGCCAACGTCCTGACTTTC
NA TRBJ2-4 TRBD2 TRBV7-2 CASSLGLAGAIQYF TGTGCCAGCAGCCTGGGGCTAGCGGGGGCAATTCAGTACTTC
few TRBJ1-2 NA TRBV5-1 CASSLERQGYGYTF TGCGCCAGCAGCTTGGAACGGCAGGGGTATGGCTACACCTTC
NA TRBJ2-1 NA TRBV6-2/TRBV6-3 CASSYSADDPYNEQFF TGTGCCAGCAGTTACTCGGCCGACGACCCTTACAATGAGCAGTTCTTC
few TRBJ1-1 NA TRBV18 CASSPDVGTEAFF TGTGCCAGCTCACCAGACGTGGGCACTGAAGCTTTCTTT
NA TRBJ2-7 NA TRBV7-2 CASSFRGRKDLEQYF TGTGCCAGCAGCTTCCGGGGGCGCAAGGACTTGGAGCAGTACTTC
NA TRBJ1-2 TRBD1 TRBV28 CASSETGAIYGYTF TGTGCCAGCAGTGAAACAGGGGCAATCTATGGCTACACCTTC
NA TRBJ2-7 NA TRBV19 CASSIGDGLAYEQYF TGTGCCAGTAGTATAGGGGACGGATTGGCCTACGAGCAGTACTTC
NA TRBJ1-3 NA TRBV28 CASRPRDAGNTIYF TGTGCCAGCAGACCCCGGGATGCTGGAAACACCATATATTTT
once TRBJ1-3 NA TRBV2 CASRLGSGAGNTIYF TGTGCCAGCAGGCTGGGTTCAGGGGCCGGAAACACCATATATTTT
NA TRBJ1-6 NA TRBV4-1 CASSQGDTEPSNSPLHF TGCGCCAGCAGCCAAGGGGACACAGAGCCTAGTAATTCACCCCTCCACTTT
NA TRBJ2-7 TRBD2 TRBV5-5 CASSLNSRGGSGEQYF TGTGCCAGCAGCTTAAACTCGCGGGGGGGCTCGGGTGAGCAGTACTTC
NA TRBJ1-1 NA TRBV27 CASRLDSNTEAFF TGTGCCAGCAGACTGGACAGTAACACTGAAGCTTTCTTT
NA TRBJ1-1 NA TRBV10-3 CAITADPGRTEAFF TGTGCCATCACTGCGGACCCGGGGAGGACTGAAGCTTTCTTT
NA TRBJ1-1 NA TRBV10-3 CAISSQGLNTEAFF TGTGCCATCAGTTCGCAGGGTCTGAACACTGAAGCTTTCTTT
few TRBJ2-3 NA TRBV28 CASSLKGEDTQYF TGTGCCAGCAGTTTAAAGGGGGAGGATACGCAGTATTTT